This T cell receptor beta chain was observed in a study of cytomegalovirus exposure and HLA in healthy donors listed by TCRdb under 2017. Background on the whole study: According to an earlier analysis of 587 of the donors, some 180 million T cells yielded some 120 million unique TCR beta sequences and approximately 300 Gb of sequence data. The study was designed to test whether signatures of past pathogen exposure could be identified by cataloging public T cell receptors. The number of donors typed differed by locus, with roughly 629-640 for A, B, C, DRB1 and DQB1, 522 for DQA1, 600 to 610 for DPA1, and around 430 for DPB1. In an earlier analysis of over 550 of the donors, high-throughput TCR beta sequencing was used to judge whether each TCR beta V gene segment behaved as functional or pseudogenic. Of the approximately 400 genotyped donors, approximately 83% fell in the genetic ancestry cluster associated with self-reported Caucasian donors. HLA typing included class I and class II loci at four-digit resolution. In addition to the first cohort of 666 subjects, a separate validation cohort of 100 to 150 different subjects was used. Across 300 to 500 genotyped donors of the cohort, an average of approximately 220,000 unique TCR beta nucleotide sequences per donor were sequenced, and approximately 17% of those sequences were non-productive. A later analysis re-analyzed previously published TCR beta repertoires from 600 to 850 donors and added high-resolution HLA genotyping to study TCR occurrence patterns. The study profiled the T cell repertoires of about 720 subjects by immunosequencing and related them to cytomegalovirus serostatus. Donor age, sex, ethnicity and CMV serostatus were collected together with the repertoire data. Roughly five DR-DQ haplotypes were treated as single units for association and clustering because of strong linkage in the cohort. High-throughput TCR immunosequencing, statistical association of individual TCRs with disease status, and machine learning were combined to predict cytomegalovirus infection status. About 300 gigabases of sequencing data and 75 million to 85 million unique TCR sequences made up an early release that covered approximately 700 HLA-typed donors. Every repertoire in the discovery cohort had been generated on one and the same sequencing platform. Genome-wide SNP genotypes for about 55% of the roughly 670 donors were used in a later genetic analysis, which treated that subset as a discovery cohort. Rather than using new phenotypic data, the later analysis identified candidate immune exposures from TCR beta sequences and from how often those sequences occurred across donors.

The cohort was made up of approximately 670 healthy bone marrow donors. At the time of sampling, every cohort member was nominally healthy, though immune exposures that went unrecorded were likely present. The donor tested CMV seropositive and was one of the 289 seropositive cohort members. Each donor provided a peripheral blood sample, and peripheral blood mononuclear cells were used for TCR beta sequencing. Genomic DNA extraction from the blood cell samples was performed with the Qiagen DNeasy Blood Extraction Kit. Summary of the overall study and its limitations: In an earlier analysis of 587 of the donors, most TCR beta V segments appeared in productive rearrangements about 87% or about 30% of the time, broadly matching IMGT annotations. Because counts were too low, under 20 rarely observed V segments, including chromosome 9 orphons, were left out of the earlier analysis of roughly 600 of the donors. Correlated functional status among segregating V segments might be attributable to linkage disequilibrium, but an unknown experimental factor could not be ruled out. Some IMGT-functional V segments, including TRBV6-2 and TRBV6-3, could not be told apart with the 87-base-pair reads, so those segments were excluded. The presence/absence analyses assumed that sequencing depth was roughly uniform across donors, and that assumption may not be true. In vitro tests confirmed that a few of the cytomegalovirus-associated TCR beta chains recognize cytomegalovirus antigens. A later analysis found that most CMV-associated TCR beta chains appeared HLA-restricted, with HLA associations seemingly driven largely by CMV exposure. The cohort was sequenced for TCR beta chains only, and without alpha or paired-chain data the features that could be detected were limited. It was suggested by the authors that the approach could potentially be generalized to other disease states and immunological phenotypes. At a false discovery rate of 0.05, a later analysis linked around 15,000 TCR beta sequences to specific HLA alleles. A cluster of highly shared sequence variants was judged likely to represent a technical artifact of the sequencing pipeline. Because some donors lacked HLA typing at each locus, the association tests relied only on the typed subset. A later analysis reported that several top co-occurrence clusters appeared linked to parvovirus B19, influenza, CMV and Epstein-Barr virus. In a later analysis, HLA-associated TCR beta chains showed more clonal expansion and lower generation probabilities than non-associated chains that were equally common. A later genetic analysis reported fewer N-insertions in productive TCRs among donors in an Asian-associated ancestry cluster than the approximately 670-donor mean. V-gene and J-gene trimming of TCR beta chains was associated with a missense DCLRE1C variant in a later genetic analysis, and the association was replicated in an independent cohort. In the study, approximately 150 TCR beta chains were listed as associated with cytomegalovirus. In a later analysis, the rate of TCR association differed among HLA loci, with DRB1 alleles having the most associated TCRs and HLA-C alleles having the fewest. Most TCR sequences were seen in very few donors, while some public TCRs were found in many individuals. In both the original and validation cohorts, the classifier was reported to diagnose cytomegalovirus status with high specificity and sensitivity. When HLA alleles, especially DR and DQ, strongly co-occurred, attributing TCR associations to individual alleles was difficult. For the cohort, immune exposure information was limited to CMV serostatus. A further reported finding was that TCR beta sequences accurately predicted the HLA-A and HLA-B alleles for most subjects in the first cohort.

In the case of this clone: There is no known antigen for this receptor. No much larger clonotype is one base removed from it; base qualities were not supplied.

The CDR3 goes from the cysteine to the phenylalanine over 16 residues. The CDR3 DNA has 48 bases and is translated from base 1. CDR1 SGHRS and CDR2 YFSETQ are derived from the germline V gene. Trimming removed 2 bases from V and 1 base from J, leaving 14 bases between the germline ends. Library preparation was by the immunoSEQ multiplex PCR assay. A mixture of 60 forward primers for TCR Vbeta segments and 13 reverse primers for TCR Jbeta segments was used in the multiplex PCR. The CDR3 region of rearranged TCR beta genes was amplified from genomic DNA by a multiplex PCR assay. Amplified TCR beta libraries were sequenced as 87-base-pair reads on the Illumina HiSeq System. Processing in the source paper ran as follows. A later analysis tallied around 87 million unique TCR beta chains across the 666 repertoires, and about 10 million of those chains were shared by two or more donors. To remove PCR and sequencing errors, raw reads were error-corrected and collapsed into unique sequences using a nearest-neighbor algorithm that merged closely related sequences. CDR3 sequences were aligned to IMGT reference sequences to assign V, D and J gene segments. Each retained sequence needed at least a six-nucleotide match to both a V gene segment and a J gene segment. A rearrangement counted as productive if the CDR3 had no stop codons and remained in frame with V and J, and every other rearrangement counted as non-productive. Following IMGT convention, CDR3 was defined as the stretch from the second conserved V-encoded cysteine up to the conserved J-encoded phenylalanine. The earlier analysis of about 590 of the donors excluded sequences that lacked an unambiguous match to a single V gene segment. In an earlier analysis of 587 of the donors, V segments were called functional above 56.7% productive rearrangements and were called segregating when the between-donor standard deviation exceeded 5%. A statistical classification framework was built to diagnose cytomegalovirus status from the catalog of TCR beta chain sequences. V and J gene assignment, in a later analysis, came from comparing TCR nucleotide sequences with IMGT/GENE-DB human TR gene sequences. The TCRdist pipeline was used in a later analysis to assign CDR3 sequences and most-parsimonious VDJ recombination scenarios. In a later analysis, each TCR beta chain was defined by its CDR3 amino acid sequence together with its V-gene family, and reads without a unique V-gene family were excluded. In a later analysis, fewer than 600 highly shared, low-generation-probability nucleotide sequences were removed to address suspected cross-contamination and a sequencing artifact. In a later analysis, a clonal expansion index was calculated for each public chain from normalized within-repertoire ranks of inferred template counts. Generation probabilities in a later analysis came from a VDJ recombination model fitted to out-of-frame rearrangements, and those results were checked against IGoR. In a later analysis, TCR-TCR, TCR-HLA and TCR-CMV co-occurrence was scored with hypergeometric tests, and a repertoire-size bias correction was applied to TCR pairs. A later analysis estimated false discovery rates by permuting HLA or CMV assignments 20 times. In a later analysis, co-occurring TCRs were grouped with DBSCAN, and TCRdist sequence similarity was added when clustering was performed within HLA-allele-positive subsets. Repertoires with fewer than 30,000 or more than 120,000 public chains, plus five repertoires with anomalous nucleotide sharing, were excluded from co-occurrence clustering. This is the immuneACCESS table as TCRdb keeps it, with only in-frame sequences that have V and J called. A part of the clones is gone; compared with another copy, unresolved V genes explain less than half, and the rest is unexplained. D and trimming come from the DNA, and the V and J calls and clone size come from that table. This sample lists around 200,000 clones; around 80% were detected once. Under 4.5% of the sample goes to the ten largest clones.

The source is a woman in her thirties in good health and CMV-seropositive. The sequenced sample was PBMCs. Recombination joined TRBV5-1 with TRBJ2-3; TRBD2 might be the D gene, on 6 matching bases. CDR3 sequence: CASSFRGGRGTDTQYF. The nucleotide sequence is given as TGCGCCAGCAGCTTTCGCGGAGGGCGGGGCACAGATACGCAGTATTTT.